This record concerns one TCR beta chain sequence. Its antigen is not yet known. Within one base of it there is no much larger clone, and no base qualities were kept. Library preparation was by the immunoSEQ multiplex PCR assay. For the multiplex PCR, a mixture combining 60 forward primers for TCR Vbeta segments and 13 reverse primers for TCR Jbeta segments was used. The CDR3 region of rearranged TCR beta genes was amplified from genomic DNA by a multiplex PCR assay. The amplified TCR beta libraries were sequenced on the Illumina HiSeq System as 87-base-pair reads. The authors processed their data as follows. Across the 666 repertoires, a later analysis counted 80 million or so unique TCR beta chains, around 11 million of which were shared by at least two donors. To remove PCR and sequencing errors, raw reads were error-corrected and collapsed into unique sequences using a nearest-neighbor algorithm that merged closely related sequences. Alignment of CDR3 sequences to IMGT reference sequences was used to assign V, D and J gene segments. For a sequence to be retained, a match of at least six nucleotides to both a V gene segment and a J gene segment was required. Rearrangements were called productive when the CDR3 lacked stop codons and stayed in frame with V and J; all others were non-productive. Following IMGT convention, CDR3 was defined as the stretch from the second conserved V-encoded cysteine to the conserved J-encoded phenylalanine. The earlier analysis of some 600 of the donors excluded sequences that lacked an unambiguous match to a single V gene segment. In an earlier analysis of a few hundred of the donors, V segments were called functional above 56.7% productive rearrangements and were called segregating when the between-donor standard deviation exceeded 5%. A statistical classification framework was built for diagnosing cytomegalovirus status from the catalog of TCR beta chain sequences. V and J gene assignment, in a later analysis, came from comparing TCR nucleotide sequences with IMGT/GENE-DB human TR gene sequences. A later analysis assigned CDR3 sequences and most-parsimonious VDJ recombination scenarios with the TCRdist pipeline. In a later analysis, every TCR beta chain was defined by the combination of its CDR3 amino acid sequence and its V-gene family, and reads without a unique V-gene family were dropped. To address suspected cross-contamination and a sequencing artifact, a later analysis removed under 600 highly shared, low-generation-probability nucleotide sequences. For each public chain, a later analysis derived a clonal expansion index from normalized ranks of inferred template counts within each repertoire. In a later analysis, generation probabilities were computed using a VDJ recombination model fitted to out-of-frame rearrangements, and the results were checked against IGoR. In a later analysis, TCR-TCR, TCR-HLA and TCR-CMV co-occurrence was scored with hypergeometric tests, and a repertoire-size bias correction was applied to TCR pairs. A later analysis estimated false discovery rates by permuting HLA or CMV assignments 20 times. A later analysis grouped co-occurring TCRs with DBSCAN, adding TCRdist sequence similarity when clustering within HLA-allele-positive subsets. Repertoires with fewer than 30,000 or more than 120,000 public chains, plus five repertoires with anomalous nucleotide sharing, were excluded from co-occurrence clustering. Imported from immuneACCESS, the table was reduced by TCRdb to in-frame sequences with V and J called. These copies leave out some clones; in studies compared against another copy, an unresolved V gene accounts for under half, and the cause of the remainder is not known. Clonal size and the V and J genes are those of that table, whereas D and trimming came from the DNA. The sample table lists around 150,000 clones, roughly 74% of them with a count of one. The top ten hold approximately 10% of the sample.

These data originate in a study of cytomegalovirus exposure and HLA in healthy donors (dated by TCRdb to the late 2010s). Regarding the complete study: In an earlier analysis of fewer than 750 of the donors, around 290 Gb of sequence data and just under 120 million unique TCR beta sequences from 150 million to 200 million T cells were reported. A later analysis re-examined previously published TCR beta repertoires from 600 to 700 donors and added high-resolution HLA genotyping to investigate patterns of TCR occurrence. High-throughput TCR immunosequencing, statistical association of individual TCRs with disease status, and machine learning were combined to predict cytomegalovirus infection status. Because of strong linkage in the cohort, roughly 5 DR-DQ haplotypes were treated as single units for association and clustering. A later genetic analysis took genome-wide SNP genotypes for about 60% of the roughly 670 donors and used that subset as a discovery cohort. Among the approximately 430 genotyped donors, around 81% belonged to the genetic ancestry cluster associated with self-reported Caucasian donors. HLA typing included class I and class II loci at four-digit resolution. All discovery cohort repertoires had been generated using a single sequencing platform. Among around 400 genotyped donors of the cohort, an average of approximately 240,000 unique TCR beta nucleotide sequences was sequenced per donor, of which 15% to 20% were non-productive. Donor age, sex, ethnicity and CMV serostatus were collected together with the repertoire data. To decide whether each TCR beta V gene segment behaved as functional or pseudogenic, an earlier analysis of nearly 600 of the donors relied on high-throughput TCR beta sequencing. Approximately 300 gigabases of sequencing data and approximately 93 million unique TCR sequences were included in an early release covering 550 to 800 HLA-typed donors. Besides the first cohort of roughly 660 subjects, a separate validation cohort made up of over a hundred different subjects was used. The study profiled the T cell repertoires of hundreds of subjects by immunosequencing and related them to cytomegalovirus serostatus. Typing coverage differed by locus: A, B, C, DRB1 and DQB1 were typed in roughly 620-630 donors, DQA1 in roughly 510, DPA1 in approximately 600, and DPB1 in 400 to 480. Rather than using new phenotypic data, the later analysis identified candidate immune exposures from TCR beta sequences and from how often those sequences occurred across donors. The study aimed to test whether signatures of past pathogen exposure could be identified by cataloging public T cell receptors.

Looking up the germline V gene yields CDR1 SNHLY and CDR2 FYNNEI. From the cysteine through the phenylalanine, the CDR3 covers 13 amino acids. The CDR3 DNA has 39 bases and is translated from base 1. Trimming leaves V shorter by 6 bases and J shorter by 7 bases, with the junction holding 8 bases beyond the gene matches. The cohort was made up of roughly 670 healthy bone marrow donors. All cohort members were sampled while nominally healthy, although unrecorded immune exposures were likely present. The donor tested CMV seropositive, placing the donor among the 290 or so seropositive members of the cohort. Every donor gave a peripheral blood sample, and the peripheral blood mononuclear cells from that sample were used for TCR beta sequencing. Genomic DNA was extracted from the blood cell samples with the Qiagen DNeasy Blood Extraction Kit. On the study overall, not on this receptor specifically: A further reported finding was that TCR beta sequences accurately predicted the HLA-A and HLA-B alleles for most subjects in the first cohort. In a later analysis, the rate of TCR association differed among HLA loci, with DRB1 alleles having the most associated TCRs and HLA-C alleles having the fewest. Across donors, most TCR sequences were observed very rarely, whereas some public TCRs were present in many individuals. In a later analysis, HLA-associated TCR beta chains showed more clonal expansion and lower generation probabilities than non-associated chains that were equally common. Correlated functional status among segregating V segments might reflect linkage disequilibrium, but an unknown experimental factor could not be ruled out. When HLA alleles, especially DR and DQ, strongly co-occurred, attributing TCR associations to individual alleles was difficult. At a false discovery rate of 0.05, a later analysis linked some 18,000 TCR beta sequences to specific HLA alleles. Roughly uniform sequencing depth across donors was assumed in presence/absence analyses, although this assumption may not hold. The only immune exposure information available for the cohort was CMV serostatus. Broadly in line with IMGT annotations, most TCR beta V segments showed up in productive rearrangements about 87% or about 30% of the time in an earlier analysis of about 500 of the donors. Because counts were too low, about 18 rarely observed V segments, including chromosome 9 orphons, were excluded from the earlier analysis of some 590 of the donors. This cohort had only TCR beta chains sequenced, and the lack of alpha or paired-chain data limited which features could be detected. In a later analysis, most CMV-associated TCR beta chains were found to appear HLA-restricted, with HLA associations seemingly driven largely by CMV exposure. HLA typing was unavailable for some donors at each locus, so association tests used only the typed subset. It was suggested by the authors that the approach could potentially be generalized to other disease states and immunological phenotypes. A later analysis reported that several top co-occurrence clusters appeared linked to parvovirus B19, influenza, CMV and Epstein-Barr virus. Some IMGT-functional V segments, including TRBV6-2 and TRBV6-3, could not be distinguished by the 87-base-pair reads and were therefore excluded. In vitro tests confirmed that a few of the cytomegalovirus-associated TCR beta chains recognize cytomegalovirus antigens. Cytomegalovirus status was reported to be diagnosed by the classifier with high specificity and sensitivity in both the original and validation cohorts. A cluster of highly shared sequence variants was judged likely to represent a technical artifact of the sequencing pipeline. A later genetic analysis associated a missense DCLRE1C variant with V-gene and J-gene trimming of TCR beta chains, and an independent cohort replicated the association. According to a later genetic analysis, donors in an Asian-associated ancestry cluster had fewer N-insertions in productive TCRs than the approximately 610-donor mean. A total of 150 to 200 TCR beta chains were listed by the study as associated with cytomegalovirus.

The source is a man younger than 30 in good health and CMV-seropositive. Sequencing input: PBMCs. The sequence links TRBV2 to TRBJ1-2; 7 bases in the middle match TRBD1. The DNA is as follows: TGTGCCAGCAGAGAGCGTACAGGGGCTGGCTACACCTTC. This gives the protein CASRERTGAGYTF.